The text below deals with one T cell receptor beta chain. The antigen is unknown. Per germline, CDR1 SEHNR and CDR2 FQNEAQ (reference sequence). V was pared by 5 bases and J by 7 bases, with 14 bases of the junction left unmatched. The CDR3 runs 17 residues. The entry originates in a study of shared clonotypes between healthy human individuals. The study's findings and limits: Naive subsets generally exceeded memory subsets in estimated richness.

The table came from immunoSEQ multiplex PCR; TCRdb's copy has only in-frame clones and leaves some out. Of roughly 300,000 clones listed, roughly 87% are singletons. The chain joins TRBV7-9 to TRBJ2-1; 10 bases agree with TRBD2. Source material: memory CD8+ T cells sorted from blood. Subset: CD45RO+ cells pooled with CCR7-negative TemRA cells. This TCR was sampled from a man aged 18 to 35 in good health. CDR3 loop: CASSPALRKREGNEQFF. CDR3 nucleotide sequence: TGTGCCAGCAGCCCAGCCCTGAGGAAGCGGGAGGGGAATGAGCAGTTCTTC.